The sequence of this TCR beta chain was determined in a study of blood T cell repertoires in COVID-19. As handled by the study authors: Reference gene primer amplification yielded estimated nucleated cell counts. The protocol was immunoSEQ multiplex PCR, while the TCRdb copy is restricted to in-frame clones and leaves out a portion. That table supplies the V and J calls and clone size; D and trimming were determined from the DNA. The sample carries about 210,000 clones, roughly 84% recorded once. V lost 7 bases and J lost 0; bases outside the gene matches: 11. CDR1 and CDR2 (germline): SQVTM, ANQGSEA. CDR3 length: 15 amino acids.

The source of this sequence is a woman under 40 who had been exposed to COVID-19. The chain combines TRBV29-1 with TRBJ1-1, with 7 bases identical to TRBD1. The sequenced sample consisted of PBMCs or T cells enriched from blood (not recorded which). Here the CDR3 DNA reads TGCAGCGCTAAATTTAGGGGGCAGATGAACACTGAAGCTTTCTTT. Amino acids: CSAKFRGQMNTEAFF.